The 15 T cell receptor beta chains below all came from one sample that was sequenced in a study of metastatic and nonmetastatic thyroid tumors. TCRdb re-analyzed the PCR reads using MiXCR. The table records roughly 15,000 clones, 23% of them present only once. Thyroid surgery had not been preceded by any treatment in any patient. Material for sequencing was adjacent normal tissue. These receptors were taken from a female donor with papillary thyroid cancer or a benign thyroid nodule (not recorded which). Some clones in this sample may be carry-over from other donors' samples.

Concerning this clone itself: A much larger clone is a single base away; this may be a read error. This chain joins TRBV5-6 and TRBJ2-3; D perhaps matches TRBD2 (6 bases). CDR1 SGHDT and CDR2 YYEEEE come from the germline V gene. The CDR3 has 16 amino acids. CDR3 loop: CVSSLAAGTPTDTQYF. DNA for the CDR3: TGTGTCAGCAGCTTAGCAGCCGGGACTCCCACAGATACGCAGTATTTT. Looking up the rest from reference TRBV5-6 and TRBJ2-3 gives the full variable domain: DAGVTQSPTHLIKTRGQQVTLRCSPKSGHDTVSWYQQALGQGPQFIFQYYEEEERQRGNFPDRFSGHQFPNYSSELNVNALLLGDSALYLCVSSLAAGTPTDTQYFGPGTRLTVL.

There are many counts of this clone. The J gene is TRBJ2-5, the V gene TRBV11-3, with a possible D match to TRBD1 (6 bases). V was clipped by 1 base and J by 7 bases, with 22 bases between them. The CDR3 totals 17 residues. The germline gives CDR1 SGHNT, CDR2 YENEEA. The CDR3 DNA is TGTGCCAGCAGCTTAGTTAACCCAGGGGTTACCGCGGGGACCCAGTACTTC. Residues: CASSLVNPGVTAGTQYF.

V and J are TRBV27 and TRBJ1-3; D perhaps matches TRBD1 (5 bases). The CDR3 loop spans 15 amino acids. CDR1 is MNHEY and CDR2 is SMNVEV in the germline V gene (reference sequence). Trimming removed 5 bases at V and 0 bases at J, with 11 bases between. DNA for the CDR3: TGTGCCAGCAGTCGGGGGATAGGCTCTGGAAACACCATATATTTT. Translation gives CASSRGIGSGNTIYF.

This clone has just a few counts. Mismatch with germline at one junction end may stem from a read error. The genes are TRBV29-1 and TRBJ1-2; possibly TRBD1 for D (5 bases). The germline CDR1 and CDR2 sequences are SQVTM and ANQGSEA. CDR3 length: 13 residues. Here the CDR3 DNA reads TGCAGTGTTGAGGAACAGGTAGTACTCGGCTACACCTTC. This translates into CSVEEQVVLGYTF. Based on the CDR3 plus reference TRBV29-1 and TRBJ1-2, the full variable domain is SAVISQKPSRDICQRGTSLTIQCQVDSQVTMMFWYRQQPGQSLTLIATANQGSEATYESGFVIDKFPISRPNLTFSTLTVSNMSPEDSSIYLCSVEEQVVLGYTFGSGTRLTVV.

As for this clone: At one of its ends the junction is not consistent with the germline gene, which may arise from a read error. The chain combines TRBV20-1 with TRBJ1-1; unclear D gene. The CDR3 runs 11 residues. Germline CDR1 DFQATT, CDR2 SNEGSKA (reference sequence). CDR3 nucleotides: TGCAGTGCTACCCAGAACATTGAAGCTTTCTTT. As protein: CSATQNIEAFF.

This clone was recorded a few times. The CDR3 loop is CASTETENTEAFF. The CDR3 nucleotides read TGTGCCAGCACAGAGACGGAGAACACTGAAGCTTTCTTT. The chain has TRBV6-1 and TRBJ1-1, with D uncertain. Trimming left V 7 bases short and J 1 base short, with 10 bases between. The CDR3 is 13 amino acids. The germline V gene has CDR1 MNHNS and CDR2 SASEGT.

This clone counts as medium-sized (0.01 to 0.1%). This CDR3 is also generated by other DNA sequences in the sample. This chain connects TRBV28 to TRBJ2-7, with a weak D call TRBD1 (6 bases). Looked up from germline, CDR1 is MDHEN and CDR2 is SYDVKM. The V gene lost 10 bases and the J gene lost 3 bases, with 19 bases spanning the gap. The CDR3 is 14 residues long. CDR3 protein: CATLTDRYNYEQYF. In DNA, the CDR3 is TGTGCCACCTTGACGGACAGATATAACTACGAGCAGTACTTC.

This clone was seen at least ten times. DNA of the CDR3: TGCGCCAGCAGCTTGACAGGGGGTGGTAAGGAGACCCAGTACTTC. Protein product: CASSLTGGGKETQYF. This chain links TRBV5-1 with TRBJ2-5; 8 bases are a match to TRBD1. This CDR3 contains 15 residues. Germline loops: CDR1 SGHRS, CDR2 YFSETQ. Trimming took 1 base from V and 5 from J; bases not matched to a gene: 7.

The rearrangement links TRBV7-3 to TRBJ2-7; TRBD1 or TRBD2 may be the D gene (6 bases each). CDR1 SGHTA and CDR2 FQGTGA come from the germline V gene. The CDR3 length is 15 residues. Trimming took off 4 bases at V and 4 bases at J, with 17 bases between the two ends. For the CDR3, the DNA is TGTGCCAGCAGCTCCTATTCGGGGGCTGGGTACGAGCAGTACTTC. Its translation: CASSSYSGAGYEQYF.

V is TRBV20-1 and J is TRBJ1-6, with a possible D match to TRBD1 (5 bases). The V gene's germline CDR1 is DFQATT and CDR2 SNEGSKA (reference sequence). The CDR3 extends over 14 amino acids. Trimming left V 6 bases short and J 10 bases short, with 19 bases between. The CDR3 nucleotides are TGCAGTGCGACAACAATGAACCCAGGGTCACCCCTCCACTTT. This codes for CSATTMNPGSPLHF.

A word on this clone: A junction end diverges from the germline sequence, so it may reflect a read error. This sequence joins TRBV20-1 and TRBJ1-5; D call uncertain. From germline, CDR1 is DFQATT and CDR2 SNEGSKA (reference sequence). This CDR3 spans 13 amino acids. Here the CDR3 reads CSGKPGGNQPRHF. The CDR3 DNA reads as TGCAGTGGTAAGCCAGGTGGCAATCAGCCCCGGCATTTT.

This clone showed up just a few times. CDR3 amino acids: CASSASGGGYTF. DNA of the CDR3: TGTGCCAGCAGTGCCTCAGGGGGAGGCTACACCTTC. The chain employs TRBV6-1 and TRBJ1-2; TRBD1 aligns across 7 bases. This CDR3 has 12 residues. Germline loops: CDR1 MNHNS, CDR2 SASEGT. Unmatched junction bases numbered 4, after V lost 4 bases and J lost 8 bases.

Within the sample, this clone is medium-sized (0.01 to 0.1%). V gene TRBV27 combines with J gene TRBJ2-1; 7 nucleotides line up with TRBD2. J gave up 6 bases and V 5 bases, and 19 bases lay outside the gene matches. Germline CDR1 MNHEY, CDR2 SMNVEV (reference sequence). The CDR3 runs 18 residues. This chain's CDR3 is CASSGRLAPRHGRNEQFF. The CDR3 DNA reads TGTGCCAGCAGTGGAAGACTAGCCCCCAGGCACGGACGCAATGAGCAGTTCTTC.

V gene TRBV28 combines with J gene TRBJ2-7; D is undetermined. This CDR3 region has 13 residues. CDR1 is MDHEN, CDR2 SYDVKM, per germline. V dropped 5 bases and J dropped 1 base, with 9 bases sitting between them. CDR3 nucleotide sequence: TGTGCCAGCAGTCCTCCCTCTTCCTACGAGCAGTACTTC. Amino acid sequence: CASSPPSSYEQYF.

In its sample, this clone was seen many times. This chain links TRBV7-9 with TRBJ2-1; a possible D gene is TRBD1 (6 bases). Germline assignment: CDR1 SEHNR and CDR2 FQNEAQ (reference sequence). V was shortened by 8 bases and J by 8 bases, with 22 bases between the two germline ends. This CDR3 has 15 residues. In DNA form, the CDR3 reads TGTGCCAGCCGTCCTTGGGCAGGGGCGTTCGATGAGCAGTTCTTC. Its translation: CASRPWAGAFDEQFF.